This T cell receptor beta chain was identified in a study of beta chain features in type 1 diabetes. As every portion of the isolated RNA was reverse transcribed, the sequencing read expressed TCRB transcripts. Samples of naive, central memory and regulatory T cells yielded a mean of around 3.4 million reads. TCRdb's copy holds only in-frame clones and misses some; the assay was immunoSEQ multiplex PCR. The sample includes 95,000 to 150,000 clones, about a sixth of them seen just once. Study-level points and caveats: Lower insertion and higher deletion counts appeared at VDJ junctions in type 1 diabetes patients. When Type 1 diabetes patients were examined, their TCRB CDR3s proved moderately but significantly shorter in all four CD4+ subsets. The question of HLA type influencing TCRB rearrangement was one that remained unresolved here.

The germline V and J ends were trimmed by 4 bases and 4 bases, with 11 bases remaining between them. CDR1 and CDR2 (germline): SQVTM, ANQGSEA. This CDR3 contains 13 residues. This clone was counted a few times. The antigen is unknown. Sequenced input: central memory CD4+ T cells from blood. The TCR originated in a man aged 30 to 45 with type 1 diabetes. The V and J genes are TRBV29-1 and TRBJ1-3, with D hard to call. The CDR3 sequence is CSVGISVGNTIYF. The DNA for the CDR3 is TGCAGCGTTGGAATATCGGTGGGAAACACCATATATTTT.